This T cell receptor beta chain was identified during a study of early T cells in non-severe SARS-CoV-2 infection. This clonotype was found many times. Unique molecular identifiers were added to individual cDNA molecules. A single record per CDR3 protein comes from TCRdb applying MiXCR to the 5' RACE reads. Of roughly 20,000 distinct CDR3 sequences listed, 3% to 4.5% are singletons. This TCR derives from an adult who was a healthcare worker with PCR-confirmed SARS-CoV-2 infection or an uninfected control (not recorded which). Sequences were obtained from whole blood.

The CDR3: CASSLIKLLTEAFF. CDR3 sequence (DNA): TGTGCCAGCAGCCTTATAAAACTGCTCACTGAAGCTTTCTTT. V is TRBV6-1 and J is TRBJ1-1; D is unclear. This CDR3 is 14 amino acids long. The V end lost 6 bases, the J end lost 4 bases, and 15 bases lay between the germline ends. Germline V CDR1 and CDR2: MNHNS, SASEGT.